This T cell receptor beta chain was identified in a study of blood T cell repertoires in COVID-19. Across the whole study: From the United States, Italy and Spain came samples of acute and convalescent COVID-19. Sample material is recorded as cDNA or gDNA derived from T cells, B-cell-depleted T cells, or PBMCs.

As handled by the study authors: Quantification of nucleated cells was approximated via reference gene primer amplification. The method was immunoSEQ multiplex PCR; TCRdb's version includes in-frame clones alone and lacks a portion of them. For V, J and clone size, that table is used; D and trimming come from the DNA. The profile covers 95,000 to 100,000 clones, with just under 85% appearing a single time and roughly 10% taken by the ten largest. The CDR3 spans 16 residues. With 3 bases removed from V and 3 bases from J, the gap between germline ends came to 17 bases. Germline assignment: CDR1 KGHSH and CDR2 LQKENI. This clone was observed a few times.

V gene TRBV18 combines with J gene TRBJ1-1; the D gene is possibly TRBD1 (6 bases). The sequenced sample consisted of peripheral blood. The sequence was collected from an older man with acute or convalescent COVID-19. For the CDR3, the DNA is TGTGCCAGCTCACCTTCTGCCAGGGGTGGGGACACTGAAGCTTTCTTT. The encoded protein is CASSPSARGGDTEAFF.